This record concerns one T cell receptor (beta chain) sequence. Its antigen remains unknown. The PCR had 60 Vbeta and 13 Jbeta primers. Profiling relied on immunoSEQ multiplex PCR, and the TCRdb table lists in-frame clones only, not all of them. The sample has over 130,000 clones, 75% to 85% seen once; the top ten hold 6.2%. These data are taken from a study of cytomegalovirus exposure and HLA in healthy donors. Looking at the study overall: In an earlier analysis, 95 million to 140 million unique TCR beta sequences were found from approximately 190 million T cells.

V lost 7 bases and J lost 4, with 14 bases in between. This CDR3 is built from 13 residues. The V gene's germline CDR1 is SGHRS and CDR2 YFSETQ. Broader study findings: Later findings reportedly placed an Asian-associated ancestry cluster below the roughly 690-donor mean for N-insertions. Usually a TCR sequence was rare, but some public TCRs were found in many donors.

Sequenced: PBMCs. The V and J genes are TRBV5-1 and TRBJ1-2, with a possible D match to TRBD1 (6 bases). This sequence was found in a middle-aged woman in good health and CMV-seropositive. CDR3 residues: CASQPTGPYGYTF. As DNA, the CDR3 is TGCGCCAGCCAACCTACAGGGCCCTATGGCTACACCTTC.